A selection of T cell receptor beta chains follows, all from one sample in a study of blood T cell repertoires in COVID-19. This table comes from immunoSEQ multiplex PCR, and its TCRdb copy is limited to in-frame clones, with some not included. The sample holds roughly 100,000 clones, around 87% seen once. Sequencing used peripheral blood. These TCRs come from a human donor in a cohort sampled during active COVID-19. Both conserved end residues are part of each CDR3. A D gene is named only where the DNA matches it firmly. Clone size is not always given. Where it is, it says once, few, many or a class for expanded clones.

TRBD1	12	-	TRBV29-1	TRBJ2-7	CSVRTGRYEQYF	TGCAGCGTCAGGACAGGGAGGTACGAGCAGTACTTC
-	13	-	TRBV5-5	TRBJ1-2	CASTKPGAAGYTF	TGTGCCAGCACCAAACCTGGGGCTGCCGGCTACACCTTC
TRBD1	14	once	TRBV3-1/TRBV3-2	TRBJ1-4	CASSTTGVYEKLFF	TGTGCCAGCAGCACGACAGGGGTTTATGAAAAACTGTTTTTT
-	17	-	TRBV10-2	TRBJ2-1	CASSEYRPRSIWEEQFF	TGCGCCAGCAGCGAATACCGCCCGAGGAGTATCTGGGAGGAGCAGTTCTTC
TRBD2	13	-	TRBV19	TRBJ2-1	CASRQTSGREQFF	TGTGCCAGTAGACAAACTAGCGGGCGAGAGCAGTTCTTC
TRBD2	15	-	TRBV19	TRBJ2-1	CASSTGLAGVNEQFF	TGTGCCAGTAGTACGGGACTAGCGGGAGTTAATGAGCAGTTCTTC
TRBD1	15	-	TRBV9	TRBJ2-5	CASSPRGDSQETQYF	TGTGCCAGCAGCCCCAGAGGGGACAGCCAAGAGACCCAGTACTTC
TRBD1	14	-	TRBV5-1	TRBJ2-7	CASSLVPGGYEQYF	TGCGCCAGCAGCTTGGTCCCAGGGGGCTACGAGCAGTACTTC
-	13	-	TRBV7-9	TRBJ1-5	CASSHLSNQPQHF	TGTGCCAGCAGCCATTTGAGCAATCAGCCCCAGCATTTT
-	13	-	TRBV6-5	TRBJ1-1	CASTQGAGTEAFF	TGTGCCAGCACCCAAGGGGCCGGGACTGAAGCTTTCTTT
TRBD2	18	-	TRBV12-5	TRBJ2-1	CASGLRPWTSGSGNEQFF	TGTGCTAGTGGTCTACGACCCTGGACTAGCGGGAGTGGTAATGAGCAGTTCTTC
TRBD2	14	-	TRBV2	TRBJ2-7	CASKPGLASYEQYF	TGTGCCAGCAAGCCGGGACTAGCGTCCTACGAGCAGTACTTC
-	13	-	TRBV27	TRBJ2-7	CASSLSVVDEQYF	TGTGCCAGCAGTTTATCGGTAGTAGACGAGCAGTACTTC
-	17	-	TRBV5-1	TRBJ2-3	CASSSGTPGQLSTTQYF	TGCGCCAGCAGCTCCGGGACTCCGGGGCAGTTAAGCACTACGCAGTATTTT
-	12	few	TRBV9	TRBJ1-1	CASRGEAGEAFF	TGTGCCAGCCGGGGGGAAGCCGGTGAAGCTTTCTTT
-	13	-	TRBV9	TRBJ2-7	CASSERVGSEQYF	TGTGCCAGCAGCGAGAGGGTGGGCTCCGAGCAGTACTTC
TRBD1	19	-	TRBV18	TRBJ2-6	CASSPRQGEGGSGANVLTF	TGTGCCAGCTCACCACGGCAGGGGGAAGGAGGCTCTGGGGCCAACGTCCTGACTTTC
TRBD2	14	-	TRBV10-3	TRBJ2-7	CATKPGLDVGEQYF	TGTGCCACGAAGCCGGGACTAGATGTGGGGGAGCAGTACTTC
-	14	-	TRBV1	TRBJ2-7	CTSVAQGERYEQYF	TGCACCAGCGTGGCACAGGGGGAAAGGTACGAGCAGTACTTC
-	15	-	TRBV7-2	TRBJ2-3	CASSKQVGVGLWQYF	TGTGCCAGCAGTAAACAAGTCGGGGTCGGGCTCTGGCAGTATTTT
TRBD1	15	-	TRBV15	TRBJ1-2	CATSRETGGPSGYTF	TGTGCCACCAGCAGAGAAACAGGGGGACCTAGTGGCTACACCTTC
TRBD2	16	-	TRBV13	TRBJ2-7	CASSHTTSGKSYEQYF	TGTGCCAGCAGCCATACGACTAGCGGAAAATCCTACGAGCAGTACTTC
TRBD1	18	-	TRBV9	TRBJ1-4	CASSVGRDRILNGEKLFF	TGTGCCAGCAGCGTAGGACGGGACAGGATACTGAATGGCGAAAAACTGTTTTTT
-	16	-	TRBV6-2/TRBV6-3	TRBJ1-3	CASSYGTAYSGNTIYF	TGTGCCAGCAGTTACGGGACTGCATACTCTGGAAACACCATATATTTT
-	13	-	TRBV10-3	TRBJ1-1	CAISESTMGGAFF	TGTGCCATCAGTGAGTCGACCATGGGGGGGGCTTTCTTT
TRBD2	16	-	TRBV7-7	TRBJ2-3	CASSPRAGGLTDTQYF	TGTGCTAGCAGCCCCAGGGCGGGAGGGTTGACAGATACGCAGTATTTT
TRBD1	15	-	TRBV19	TRBJ1-2	CASSYAGGLKNGYTF	TGTGCCAGTAGTTACGCAGGGGGCTTAAAGAATGGCTACACCTTC
TRBD1	16	-	TRBV2	TRBJ1-2	CASSRDRDRASYGYTF	TGTGCCAGCAGTAGGGACAGAGATCGGGCATCTTACGGCTACACCTTC
TRBD1	12	-	TRBV10-1	TRBJ1-1	CASSYGQGEAFF	TGCGCCAGCAGCTACGGACAGGGTGAAGCTTTCTTT
TRBD1	14	few	TRBV6-5	TRBJ1-6	CASSPRDRNSPLHF	TGTGCCAGCAGTCCCCGGGACAGAAATTCACCCCTCCACTTT
TRBD2	18	-	TRBV19	TRBJ2-1	CASSIDPRSKRESGEQFF	TGTGCCAGTAGTATAGATCCCAGAAGCAAGCGGGAGTCAGGTGAGCAGTTCTTC
-	15	-	TRBV7-9	TRBJ1-4	CASSLVEGGGEKLFF	TGTGCCAGCAGCTTAGTTGAGGGAGGAGGAGAAAAACTGTTTTTT
-	17	-	TRBV5-4	TRBJ1-4	CASSLTGGGTRGEKLFF	TGTGCCAGCAGCCTAACGGGCGGGGGGACACGGGGTGAAAAACTGTTTTTT
-	13	-	TRBV6-5	TRBJ1-2	CASSPEPNYGYTF	TGTGCCAGTAGCCCGGAGCCCAACTATGGCTACACCTTC
TRBD1	17	-	TRBV2	TRBJ1-3	CASRHIRQGLSGNTIYF	TGTGCCAGCAGACACATTCGACAGGGGCTTAGCGGAAACACCATATATTTT
TRBD1	15	-	TRBV24-1	TRBJ2-2	CATSDRTGNTGELFF	TGTGCCACCAGTGATCGGACAGGGAACACCGGGGAGCTGTTTTTT
TRBD2	15	once	TRBV11-2	TRBJ2-7	CASSFGGGHSYEQYF	TGTGCCAGCAGCTTCGGGGGGGGCCACTCCTACGAGCAGTACTTC
-	13	-	TRBV27	TRBJ2-3	CASSFMATDTQYF	TGTGCCAGCAGTTTCATGGCCACAGATACGCAGTATTTT
-	11	-	TRBV20-1	TRBJ2-3	CSTQGTDTQYF	TGCAGCACACAGGGCACAGATACGCAGTATTTT
-	14	many	TRBV6-4	TRBJ1-1	CASSPSPGNTEAFF	TGTGCCAGCAGTCCCTCTCCGGGGAACACTGAAGCTTTCTTT
-	15	-	TRBV19	TRBJ2-1	CASSIRAELGHEQFF	TGTGCCAGTAGTATCAGGGCGGAACTTGGACATGAGCAGTTCTTC
TRBD2	16	-	TRBV4-2	TRBJ2-7	CASSRYTGGDPYEQYF	TGTGCCAGCAGCCGTTATACGGGAGGGGATCCCTACGAGCAGTACTTC
-	15	-	TRBV7-8	TRBJ2-4	CASSPLGHEGDIQYF	TGTGCCAGCAGCCCCCTCGGGCATGAAGGGGACATTCAGTACTTC
-	13	few	TRBV2	TRBJ2-2	CASSEVGSGELFF	TGTGCCAGCAGTGAGGTCGGGTCCGGGGAGCTGTTTTTT
TRBD1	15	-	TRBV6-5	TRBJ2-7	CASTTGTGLFDEQYF	TGTGCCAGCACGACCGGGACAGGGCTTTTCGACGAGCAGTACTTC
TRBD2	15	-	TRBV7-7	TRBJ2-2	CASSPRGVNTGELFF	TGTGCTAGCAGCCCCCGGGGGGTAAACACCGGGGAGCTGTTTTTT
-	15	-	TRBV11-2	TRBJ2-1	CASSWGGTAYNEQFF	TGTGCCAGCAGCTGGGGCGGGACAGCATACAATGAGCAGTTCTTC
TRBD2	13	-	TRBV27	TRBJ2-7	CASRGGSSYEQYF	TGTGCCAGCCGGGGGGGAAGCTCCTACGAGCAGTACTTC